Following are 29 T cell receptor beta chains from one sample sequenced in a study of identical twins. TCRdb reprocessed the 5' RACE reads with MiXCR, giving one entry per CDR3 protein. The repertoire holds 1.5 million to 2 million distinct CDR3 sequences, with roughly 35% as singletons. Sequencing used cord blood. Receptors were obtained from a newborn girl in good health.

The genes are TRBV19 and TRBJ1-1; D might be TRBD1 (6 bases). V was clipped by 9 bases and J by 1 base, with 18 bases between them. The CDR3 contains 15 residues. Germline-derived CDR1 and CDR2 are LNHDA and SQIVND (reference sequence). CDR3 DNA: TGTGCCAGCTCCTCCGGAGGGGGGGCGAACACTGAAGCTTTCTTT. Its protein is CASSSGGGANTEAFF.

V gene TRBV11-2 combines with J gene TRBJ1-2, with D perhaps TRBD1 (6 bases). V lost 0 bases, J lost 8 bases, and 16 bases lay in between. This CDR3 is 15 amino acids long. Per the germline V gene, CDR1 is SGHAT and CDR2 is FQNNGV. CDR3 in amino acids: CASSLDTGTIKGYTF. The CDR3, as DNA: TGTGCCAGCAGCTTAGACACCGGGACAATAAAAGGCTACACCTTC.

As for this clonotype: Germline is not matched at one junction end, which may reflect a read error. The chain couples TRBV10-3 to TRBJ1-1; 7 bases align to TRBD1. The CDR3 runs to 14 residues. In germline, CDR1 is ENHRY, CDR2 SYGVKD. CDR3 protein: CAVSEGAKNTEAFF. The DNA of the CDR3 is TGTGCCGTCAGTGAGGGGGCGAAGAACACTGAAGCTTTCTTT.

V gene TRBV29-1 combines with J gene TRBJ1-1, with D possibly TRBD1 on 5 matching bases. The CDR3 loop spans 13 amino acids. Trimming took off 3 bases at V and 3 bases at J, with 11 bases between the two ends. The V gene's germline CDR1 is SQVTM and CDR2 ANQGSEA. CDR3 nucleotides: TGCAGCGTTGAGGCAGGGAGGGACACTGAAGCTTTCTTT. Translated, it gives CSVEAGRDTEAFF.

This chain uses TRBV5-1 with TRBJ2-5, with D uncertain. Germline CDR1 SGHRS, CDR2 YFSETQ. The CDR3 sequence is 13 residues long. Trimming pared 6 bases from V and 7 bases from J, leaving 16 bases between. DNA of the CDR3: TGCGCCAGCAACAATGGGGTCGTCGGGACCCAGTACTTC. Its protein product is CASNNGVVGTQYF.

This clonotype was counted ten times or more. The chain couples TRBV20-1 to TRBJ2-7; D remains unclear. The CDR3 is 12 residues long. The ends were cut back, 2 bases at V and 2 bases at J, with 7 bases in the middle. The germline V gene has CDR1 DFQATT and CDR2 SNEGSKA (reference sequence). CDR3 loop: CSARSSPYEQYF. The CDR3 DNA reads TGCAGTGCTAGATCCTCGCCCTACGAGCAGTACTTC.

The gene calls are TRBV12-3 or TRBV12-4 and TRBJ2-3, with 10 bases aligning to TRBD2. V was pared by 3 bases and J by 4 bases, with 7 bases of the junction left unmatched. This CDR3 comprises 16 residues. CDR3 sequence: CASSFRASGRADTQYF. CDR3 coding DNA: TGTGCCAGCAGTTTTCGGGCTAGCGGGAGAGCAGATACGCAGTATTTT.

This clonotype showed up many times. The rearrangement uses TRBV29-1 and TRBJ2-1, with unresolved D. V lost 4 bases and J lost 8, with 3 bases in between. There are 9 residues in the CDR3. Germline V CDR1 and CDR2: SQVTM, ANQGSEA. The CDR3 DNA is TGCAGCGTTGCAGATGAGCAGTTCTTC. Amino acid sequence: CSVADEQFF.

This chain links TRBV11-3 with TRBJ2-5, with 7 nucleotides matching TRBD2. The CDR3 extends over 15 amino acids. The germline V gene encodes CDR1 SGHNT and CDR2 YENEEA. V trimming: 3 bases; J trimming: 11 bases; junction bases outside the gene matches: 15. DNA for the CDR3: TGTGCCAGCAGCTTGGCGGGAGCCTTCTACAATGAGCAGTACTTC. It encodes CASSLAGAFYNEQYF.

This clonotype was picked up a small number of times. The chain joins TRBV5-1 to TRBJ2-3, with 7 bases fitting TRBD2. V trimming: 0 bases; J trimming: 3 bases; junction bases outside the gene matches: 4. CDR1 is SGHRS and CDR2 is YFSETQ in the germline V gene. CDR3 size: 15 residues. This CDR3 reads CASSLEGSGTDTQYF. CDR3 bases: TGCGCCAGCAGCTTGGAGGGTAGCGGGACAGATACGCAGTATTTT.

A few counts support this clonotype. The rearrangement uses TRBV7-2 and TRBJ2-5; 9 bases are shared with TRBD1. Per germline, CDR1 SGHTA and CDR2 FQGNSA. J was trimmed by 2 bases and V by 3 bases; bases with no gene match: 7. This CDR3 region has 16 residues. The CDR3 sequence is CASSFTGGSNQETQYF. The CDR3 DNA reads TGTGCCAGCAGCTTTACAGGGGGCTCCAATCAAGAGACCCAGTACTTC.

Only a few counts were recorded for this clonotype. The rearrangement joins TRBV25-1 to TRBJ1-4, with TRBD1 matching 7 bases. CDR3 length: 15 residues. CDR1 is MGHDK, CDR2 SYGVNS, per germline. J was trimmed by 4 bases and V by 2 bases; bases with no gene match: 4. CDR3 sequence reads: CASSEPRGFNEKLFF. In nucleotides, the CDR3 is TGTGCCAGCAGTGAACCCAGGGGGTTTAATGAAAAACTGTTTTTT.

This clonotype has at least ten counts. The CDR3 loop is CASSLGQGDIQYF. The CDR3 DNA reads as TGTGCCAGCAGTTTAGGACAGGGCGACATTCAGTACTTC. The chain joins TRBV12-3 or TRBV12-4 to TRBJ2-4, with 7 bases matching TRBD1. This CDR3 is built from 13 residues. The trim removed 1 base at V and 8 bases at J, leaving 2 bases unmatched.

This clonotype was detected many times. This chain connects TRBV5-1 to TRBJ2-1; D not resolved. CDR3 size: 13 residues. The V end was cut by 3 bases, the J end by 5 bases, with 9 bases between. Germline lookup yields CDR1 SGHRS and CDR2 YFSETQ. CDR3 region: CASSYRVHNEQFF. CDR3 DNA: TGCGCCAGCAGCTACCGGGTCCACAATGAGCAGTTCTTC. The full variable domain, in which reference TRBV5-1 and TRBJ2-1 provide the parts outside the CDR3, is KAGVTQTPRYLIKTRGQQVTLSCSPISGHRSVSWYQQTPGQGLQFLFEYFSETQRNKGNFPGRFSGRQFSNSRSEMNVSTLELGDSALYLCASSYRVHNEQFFGPGTRLTVL.

This chain links TRBV3-1 with TRBJ1-1; D is undetermined. Germline CDR1 and CDR2: LGHDT and YNNKEL (reference sequence). The CDR3 has 12 amino acids. V gave up 1 base and J gave up 8 bases, with 8 bases separating them. The CDR3 DNA is TGTGCCAGCAGCCAAGTCAGAGAAGAAGCTTTCTTT. Its protein is CASSQVREEAFF.

J is TRBJ2-5 and V is TRBV25-1; no clear D. Germline V gene lookup returns CDR1 MGHDK and CDR2 SYGVNS. The CDR3 contains 14 residues. V lost 3 bases and J 5 bases, leaving 13 bases between the germline ends. The chain's CDR3 is CASSDGVRVETQYF. The CDR3 nucleotides are TGTGCCAGCAGTGACGGAGTTCGCGTCGAGACCCAGTACTTC.

The J gene is TRBJ2-1, the V gene TRBV27; TRBD1 matches 7 bases. The CDR3 is 16 residues long. Trimming took 5 bases from V and 2 from J; bases not matched to a gene: 9. The germline CDR1 and CDR2 sequences are MNHEY and SMNVEV (reference sequence). This chain's CDR3 is CASSPRTGPPYNEQFF. The DNA of the CDR3 is TGTGCCAGCAGTCCACGGACAGGACCCCCCTACAATGAGCAGTTCTTC.

On this clonotype itself: One junction end disagrees with the germline gene, perhaps due to a read error. Written as DNA, the CDR3 is TGCAGTGCTAGAAATATCCTGACCGATTACGAGCGGTACTTC. As protein: CSARNILTDYERYF. The V gene is TRBV20-1, the J gene TRBJ2-7; no clear D gene. Germline V lookup: CDR1 DFQATT, CDR2 SNEGSKA (reference sequence). This CDR3 region has 14 residues.

The gene calls are TRBV15 and TRBJ2-6; D unclear. Germline loops: CDR1 LNHNV, CDR2 YYDKDF (reference sequence). This CDR3 comprises 15 residues. The V end was cut by 0 bases, the J end by 3 bases, with 6 bases between. CDR3 loop: CATSREKGGANVLTF. The CDR3 DNA reads TGTGCCACCAGCAGAGAAAAGGGTGGGGCCAACGTCCTGACTTTC.

A few counts support this clonotype. The CDR3 nucleotides are TGTGCCAGCAGTACCGACAGGGGTGGCACTGAAGCTTTCTTT. It translates to CASSTDRGGTEAFF. The genes are TRBV6-5 and TRBJ1-1, with 8 nucleotides matching TRBD1. CDR3 length: 14 amino acids. The germline CDR1 and CDR2 sequences are MNHEY and SVGAGI. Losses at the gene ends were 5 bases for V and 4 bases for J; bases not matched to a gene: 6.

Remarks on this clonotype: A junction end diverges from the germline sequence, so it may reflect a read error. The gene calls are TRBV2 and TRBJ1-5; D is unclear. The CDR3 spans 15 residues. Germline assignment: CDR1 SNHLY and CDR2 FYNNEI. CDR3 region: CASIKGGGSNQPRHF. CDR3 DNA: TGTGCCAGCATTAAGGGAGGCGGGAGCAATCAGCCCCGGCATTTT. Filled out from reference TRBV2 and TRBJ1-5, the complete variable domain reads EPEVTQTPSHQVTQMGQEVILRCVPISNHLYFYWYRQILGQKVEFLVSFYNNEISEKSEIFDDQFSVERPDGSNFTLKIRSTKLEDSAMYFCASIKGGGSNQPRHFGDGTRLSIL.

The gene calls are TRBV20-1 and TRBJ2-7, with D perhaps matching TRBD2 (6 bases). The CDR3 consists of 15 residues. V lost 3 bases and J lost 1, with 16 bases in between. The germline V gene encodes CDR1 DFQATT and CDR2 SNEGSKA (reference sequence). DNA of the CDR3: TGCAGTGCTAGTAAGGCTAGCGTTTTTTCCTACGAGCAGTACTTC. Its translation is CSASKASVFSYEQYF.

The J gene is TRBJ1-4, the V gene TRBV4-1; no clear D gene. This CDR3 has 17 residues. V shed 3 bases and J shed 7 bases, with 21 bases lying between them. Germline lookup yields CDR1 MGHRA and CDR2 YSYEKL. CDR3 in DNA: TGCGCCAGCAGCCATCCCATCCGGGCCCGAGCCGGTGAAAAACTGTTTTTT. Its protein is CASSHPIRARAGEKLFF.

The rearrangement uses TRBV7-8 and TRBJ2-3; the match to TRBD2 covers 12 bases. Trimming took 1 base from V and 1 from J; bases not matched to a gene: 12. The CDR3 length is 20 residues. The germline CDR1 and CDR2 sequences are SGHVS and FQNEAQ. This chain's CDR3 is CASSLGRLAGEWGGTDTQYF. CDR3 coding DNA: TGTGCCAGCAGCTTAGGTAGACTAGCGGGAGAATGGGGTGGCACAGATACGCAGTATTTT.

Only a few counts were recorded for this clonotype. This sequence joins TRBV5-1 and TRBJ1-1; 9 bases are a match to TRBD1. Germline loops: CDR1 SGHRS, CDR2 YFSETQ. This CDR3 is 14 amino acids long. J lost 5 bases, V lost 3 bases, and 5 bases had no gene match. The chain's CDR3 is CASSYRGRWTEAFF. The CDR3 nucleotides are TGCGCCAGCAGCTACAGGGGGCGCTGGACTGAAGCTTTCTTT.

This clonotype came up a few times. The chain has TRBV5-1 and TRBJ2-1, with 8 bases lining up with TRBD2. The CDR3 sequence is 18 residues long. CDR1 is SGHRS and CDR2 is YFSETQ in the germline V gene. Germline trimming cut 4 bases from V and 0 bases from J; bases unmatched to any gene: 12. The chain's CDR3 is CASSARLAGGLSYNEQFF. CDR3 sequence (DNA): TGCGCCAGCAGCGCTCGACTGGCGGGGGGCCTCTCCTACAATGAGCAGTTCTTC.

This clonotype was picked up a small number of times. The chain is built from TRBV28 and TRBJ2-7, with 7 bases identical to TRBD1. The CDR3 covers 15 residues. Per the germline V gene, CDR1 is MDHEN and CDR2 is SYDVKM. J lost 3 bases, V lost 11 bases, and 16 bases had no gene match. CDR3 protein: CACSSAGTAYYEQYF. As DNA, the CDR3 is TGTGCCTGCTCGAGTGCCGGGACAGCGTACTACGAGCAGTACTTC.

The table lists this clonotype with a few counts. The genes are TRBV25-1 and TRBJ2-5; 7 bases fit TRBD1. The germline V gene encodes CDR1 MGHDK and CDR2 SYGVNS. V lost 6 bases and J lost 2; bases outside the gene matches: 9. The CDR3 loop spans 15 amino acids. DNA for the CDR3: TGTGCCAGCAGCGCCCTAGACAGGGAACAAGAGACCCAGTACTTC. This sequence encodes CASSALDREQETQYF.

This chain uses TRBV27 with TRBJ2-7; D possibly corresponds to TRBD1 (8 bases). The CDR3 contains 17 residues. From germline, CDR1 is MNHEY and CDR2 SMNVEV (reference sequence). Trimming removed 8 bases at V and 2 bases at J, with 25 bases between. CDR3 region: CASGSHRGSGETYEQYF. The CDR3 DNA follows: TGTGCCAGCGGTTCCCACAGGGGGAGCGGGGAGACCTACGAGCAGTACTTC.